This TCR beta chain was observed in a study of T cell responses to AZD1222 COVID-19 vaccine. Whole-study findings and limits: Repertoire sampling was restricted to post-peak T cell response timepoints. Donors were largely white British and mainly female; clonal diversity was possibly underestimated.

The method was immunoSEQ multiplex PCR; TCRdb's version includes in-frame clones alone and lacks a portion of them. In the table there are approximately 150,000 clones, 90% of which are singletons. As to this clone: Its target is unknown.

The TCR comes from an adult who received the AZD1222 COVID-19 vaccine. This sample comprised peripheral blood, obtained 28 days after the second AZD1222 dose.

CDR3 in amino acids: CATSDTGTPQPQHF. As DNA, the CDR3 is TGTGCCACCAGTGACACCGGGACCCCTCAGCCCCAGCATTTT. The rearrangement joins TRBV24-1 to TRBJ1-5; possible D gene TRBD1, 5 bases. This CDR3 contains 14 residues. The V end lost 4 bases, the J end lost 6 bases, and 12 bases lay between the germline ends. Germline V gene data show CDR1 as KGHDR and CDR2 as SFDVKD.